The 30 T cell receptor beta chains given below trace back to one sample, sequenced in a study of OX40 agonist ivuxolimab in advanced cancers. The library came from the immunoSEQ multiplex PCR assay. TCRdb mirrors the immuneACCESS table, restricted to in-frame sequences. Some clones are absent from its copies; in checked studies, under half trace to an unresolved V gene, and the reason for the others is unknown. For this sample there are roughly 63,000 clones; approximately 90% appear just once. About a tenth of the sample belongs to the ten largest clones. Sequenced material: CD4+ or CD8+ T cells sorted from blood, taken in a trial of the OX40 agonist ivuxolimab. The receptors were sampled from an adult with an advanced solid tumor such as melanoma, head and neck, liver or kidney cancer.

The rearrangement joins TRBV5-1 to TRBJ2-1; a possible D gene is TRBD2 (5 bases). The V end lost 6 bases, the J end lost 2 bases, and 12 bases lay between the germline ends. Germline V CDR1 and CDR2: SGHRS, YFSETQ. The CDR3 spans 14 residues. For the CDR3, the DNA is TGCGCCAGCACCACCGCCGGGACCTACAATGAGCAGTTCTTC. It yields the protein CASTTAGTYNEQFF. Variable domain in full (rest from reference TRBV5-1 and TRBJ2-1): KAGVTQTPRYLIKTRGQQVTLSCSPISGHRSVSWYQQTPGQGLQFLFEYFSETQRNKGNFPGRFSGRQFSNSRSEMNVSTLELGDSALYLCASTTAGTYNEQFFGPGTRLTVL.

This chain links TRBV7-3 with TRBJ2-1; TRBD2 matches 10 bases. Losses at the gene ends were 4 bases for V and 8 bases for J; bases not matched to a gene: 2. Germline V gene sequence: CDR1 SGHTA, CDR2 FQGTGA. This CDR3 contains 13 residues. CDR3: CASSYLAGDEQFF. The CDR3 nucleotides read TGTGCCAGCAGCTACCTAGCGGGGGATGAGCAGTTCTTC.

The rearrangement joins TRBV5-1 to TRBJ2-7; no firm D call. The V gene's germline CDR1 is SGHRS and CDR2 YFSETQ. This CDR3 spans 13 amino acids. V was trimmed by 0 bases and J by 2 bases, leaving 6 bases between them. CDR3 sequence reads: CASSLDNPYEQYF. The CDR3 DNA sequence: TGCGCCAGCAGCTTGGACAACCCCTACGAGCAGTACTTC.

The rearrangement uses TRBV7-9 and TRBJ2-5; 10 bases are a match to TRBD1. Trimming removed 5 bases from V and 2 bases from J; junction bases left unmatched: 5. Germline assignment: CDR1 SEHNR and CDR2 FQNEAQ (reference sequence). CDR3 length: 15 residues. CDR3: CASSPRDRGQETQYF. The CDR3 DNA reads as TGTGCCAGCAGCCCGAGGGACAGGGGTCAAGAGACCCAGTACTTC. Using reference TRBV7-9 and TRBJ2-5 for the parts outside the CDR3, the full variable domain is DTGVSQNPRHKITKRGQNVTFRCDPISEHNRLYWYRQTLGQGPEFLTYFQNEAQLEKSRLLSDRFSAERPKGSFSTLEIQRTEQGDSAMYLCASSPRDRGQETQYFGPGTRLLVL.

The genes are TRBV7-9 and TRBJ1-4, with 8 bases matching TRBD1. The ends lost 5 bases at V and 11 bases at J; junction bases unmatched: 7. Germline V gene sequence: CDR1 SEHNR, CDR2 FQNEAQ (reference sequence). This CDR3 comprises 13 residues. The CDR3 spells CASSPYRGTKLFF. The CDR3 DNA reads TGTGCCAGCAGCCCCTACAGGGGGACTAAACTGTTTTTT.

V gene TRBV19 combines with J gene TRBJ1-4; no firm D call. Germline CDR1 reads LNHDA; CDR2 reads SQIVND (reference sequence). The CDR3 totals 13 residues. Trimming removed 1 base at V and 8 bases at J, with 8 bases between. This CDR3 is CASSIGTVEKLFF. The CDR3 DNA sequence: TGTGCCAGTAGTATAGGTACCGTGGAAAAACTGTTTTTT.

V usage is TRBV4-1 and J usage is TRBJ1-4, with 10 bases lining up with TRBD1. Per the germline V gene, CDR1 is MGHRA and CDR2 is YSYEKL. V gave up 4 bases and J gave up 9 bases; unmatched junction bases: 8. CDR3 length: 15 amino acids. The CDR3 nucleotides read TGCGCCAGCAGCCCGGGACAGGGGAGAATGAAAAAACTGTTTTTT. Its translation: CASSPGQGRMKKLFF.

This sequence joins TRBV27 and TRBJ2-7, with 10 bases matching TRBD2. CDR3 length equals 15 residues. V trimming: 4 bases; J trimming: 6 bases; junction bases outside the gene matches: 9. The germline V gene encodes CDR1 MNHEY and CDR2 SMNVEV (reference sequence). The CDR3 sequence is CASSSPLAGVTEQYF. The CDR3 DNA sequence: TGTGCCAGCAGTTCGCCTCTAGCGGGAGTAACCGAGCAGTACTTC.

This clone occurred a few times. This rearrangement joins TRBV5-4 to TRBJ1-6, with D tentatively TRBD1 (5 bases). The CDR3 totals 15 residues. Looked up from germline, CDR1 is SGHNT and CDR2 is YYREEE (reference sequence). V lost 6 bases, J lost 13 bases, and 23 bases lay in between. The CDR3 nucleotides read TGTGCCAGCACCCGTTGGGGGGGAGGACGTTCGCCCCTCCACTTT. Translating gives CASTRWGGGRSPLHF. Supplemented by reference TRBV5-4 and TRBJ1-6, the full variable domain reads ETGVTQSPTHLIKTRGQQVTLRCSSQSGHNTVSWYQQALGQGPQFIFQYYREEENGRGNFPPRFSGLQFPNYSSELNVNALELDDSALYLCASTRWGGGRSPLHFGNGTRLTVT.

This clone has a single count. The rearrangement links TRBV2 to TRBJ2-4; D is ambiguous. The length of the CDR3 is 14 residues. V was pared by 3 bases and J by 0 bases, with 6 bases between. The V gene's germline CDR1 is SNHLY and CDR2 FYNNEI. The CDR3 is CASSEELAKNIQYF. The DNA of the CDR3 is TGTGCCAGCAGTGAGGAGTTAGCCAAAAACATTCAGTACTTC.

V is TRBV5-1 and J is TRBJ2-7, with D tentatively TRBD1 (5 bases). CDR3 size: 14 residues. The germline gives CDR1 SGHRS, CDR2 YFSETQ. Trimming pared 1 base from V and 2 bases from J, leaving 10 bases between. This CDR3 reads CASSLTGGAYEQYF. DNA for the CDR3: TGCGCCAGCAGCTTGACAGGTGGGGCCTACGAGCAGTACTTC.

The chain joins TRBV7-8 to TRBJ2-1, with 9 bases identical to TRBD2. This CDR3 has 16 amino acids. Per germline, CDR1 SGHVS and CDR2 FQNEAQ. With V trimmed by 0 bases and J by 0 bases, 0 bases remained unmatched. The CDR3 protein is CASSLARGGSYNEQFF. The CDR3 DNA is TGTGCCAGCAGCTTAGCGCGGGGGGGCTCCTACAATGAGCAGTTCTTC.

V usage is TRBV11-2 and J usage is TRBJ2-5; the D gene is possibly TRBD1 (6 bases). The CDR3 totals 14 residues. The V and J ends lost 6 bases and 4 bases respectively, with 15 bases between them. Germline V gives CDR1 SGHAT, CDR2 FQNNGV. The CDR3 region is CASSTTGNRETQYF. The CDR3 DNA reads as TGTGCCAGCAGTACTACAGGGAATCGAGAGACCCAGTACTTC.

The chain uses TRBV6-6 and TRBJ2-5; TRBD1 might be the D (5 bases). Germline V gives CDR1 MNHNY, CDR2 SVGAGI (reference sequence). The CDR3 runs 15 residues. The V end lost 2 bases, the J end lost 5 bases, and 15 bases lay between the germline ends. The CDR3 reads CASSYQGRTTETQYF. The CDR3 DNA follows: TGTGCCAGCAGTTACCAGGGCAGGACCACGGAGACCCAGTACTTC.

A few counts support this clone. The CDR3 here is CASSPYVDYGYTF. The CDR3 coding sequence is TGTGCCAGCAGCCCGTATGTCGACTATGGCTACACCTTC. V usage is TRBV6-5 and J usage is TRBJ1-2; D remains ambiguous. The CDR3 covers 13 residues. Germline V lookup: CDR1 MNHEY, CDR2 SVGAGI. V was pared by 6 bases and J by 3 bases, with 11 bases between.

V usage is TRBV28 and J usage is TRBJ2-2; a weak D match, TRBD2 (5 bases). Per germline, CDR1 MDHEN and CDR2 SYDVKM. CDR3 length: 13 residues. The V and J ends lost 2 bases and 5 bases respectively, with 6 bases between them. CDR3 nucleotide sequence: TGTGCCAGCAGTTTAAGAGGGACCGGGGAGCTGTTTTTT. Amino acid sequence: CASSLRGTGELFF.

This clone was picked up one time. V and J are TRBV5-1 and TRBJ1-3; no clear D. CDR1 is SGHRS and CDR2 is YFSETQ in the germline V gene. The CDR3 sequence is 15 residues long. V was pared by 4 bases and J by 4 bases, with 15 bases between. In nucleotides, the CDR3 is TGCGCCAGCAGCCAGTCCGCGTCGAGAGGAAACACCATATATTTT. Its protein is CASSQSASRGNTIYF.

The CDR3 bases are TGTGCCACCAGCAGAGACCGGGACGGACAAAACATTCAGTACTTC. This gives the protein CATSRDRDGQNIQYF. The chain links TRBV15 to TRBJ2-4; D could derive from TRBD1 or TRBD2 (5 bases each). Trimming removed 0 bases from V and 5 bases from J, with 11 bases in between. Germline V lookup: CDR1 LNHNV, CDR2 YYDKDF (reference sequence). The CDR3 consists of 15 residues.

The chain combines TRBV5-4 with TRBJ1-3, with D unclear. Germline CDR1 and CDR2: SGHNT and YYREEE (reference sequence). This CDR3 spans 14 amino acids. Trimming pared 1 base from V and 1 base from J, leaving 6 bases between. The CDR3 DNA sequence: TGTGCCAGCAGCTTGAGTTTATCTGGAAACACCATATATTTT. Residues: CASSLSLSGNTIYF.

The chain links TRBV10-3 to TRBJ2-7; D not certain. CDR1 is ENHRY and CDR2 is SYGVKD in the germline V gene. This CDR3 has 14 residues. The V gene lost 5 bases and the J gene lost 1 base, with 12 bases spanning the gap. In DNA, the CDR3 is TGTGCCATCAGTTCCACGAGGAATTCCTACGAGCAGTACTTC. This encodes CAISSTRNSYEQYF.

The CDR3 is CASSLVGPRNYGYTF. Written as DNA, the CDR3 is TGCGCCAGCAGCTTGGTGGGACCCAGGAACTATGGCTACACCTTC. The chain joins TRBV5-1 to TRBJ1-2; tentatively, D is TRBD1 (5 bases). Per the germline V gene, CDR1 is SGHRS and CDR2 is YFSETQ. The CDR3 runs 15 residues. V was trimmed by 0 bases and J by 2 bases, leaving 11 bases between them.

This sequence joins TRBV11-2 and TRBJ1-1; TRBD1 matches at 8 bases. The ends lost 4 bases at V and 1 base at J; junction bases unmatched: 5. The CDR3 runs 15 residues. Germline V CDR1 and CDR2: SGHAT, FQNNGV. CDR3 DNA: TGTGCCAGCAGCTGGGGAGGGACAGGGAACACTGAAGCTTTCTTT. Translating it yields CASSWGGTGNTEAFF.

The rearrangement links TRBV4-1 to TRBJ2-7; 14 bases are shared with TRBD2. Trimming at V came to 3 bases and at J to 5 bases, leaving 3 bases not matched to a gene. Looked up from germline, CDR1 is MGHRA and CDR2 is YSYEKL. This CDR3 has 15 amino acids. CDR3 loop: CASSQAGLAGDEQYF. The CDR3 nucleotides read TGCGCCAGCAGCCAGGCGGGACTAGCGGGAGACGAGCAGTACTTC.

V is TRBV5-1 and J is TRBJ2-7, with D hard to call. V was pared by 5 bases and J by 0 bases, with 12 bases between. Germline V gives CDR1 SGHRS, CDR2 YFSETQ. The length of the CDR3 is 14 residues. This chain's CDR3 is CASRGSVGSYEQYF. CDR3 coding DNA: TGCGCCAGCAGGGGCAGCGTAGGCTCCTACGAGCAGTACTTC.

V and J are TRBV5-1 and TRBJ2-6; TRBD2 might be the D (6 bases). The V gene's germline CDR1 is SGHRS and CDR2 YFSETQ. The V end lost 1 base, the J end lost 1 base, and 18 bases lay between the germline ends. This CDR3 region has 19 residues. CDR3: CASSLFLARFSSGANVLTF. The CDR3 DNA reads as TGCGCCAGCAGCTTGTTTCTAGCGAGATTCTCTTCTGGGGCCAACGTCCTGACTTTC.

This sequence joins TRBV5-6 and TRBJ2-2; maybe TRBD2 (7 bases). Germline CDR1 is SGHDT and CDR2 is YYEEEE. The CDR3 contains 15 residues. The V end was cut by 6 bases, the J end by 5 bases, with 17 bases between. For the CDR3, the DNA is TGTGCCAGCACCCGGGGGGCTAGAGGGACCGGGGAGCTGTTTTTT. Translating gives CASTRGARGTGELFF.

As concerns this clone: This sample also contains other DNA sequences that code for the same CDR3. V is TRBV6-6 and J is TRBJ2-7; tentative D call: TRBD2 (5 bases). V was pared by 6 bases and J by 3 bases, with 12 bases between. The CDR3 is made up of 13 amino acids. The V gene's germline CDR1 is MNHNY and CDR2 SVGAGI (reference sequence). The CDR3 loop reads CASSRDPRYEQYF. The CDR3 DNA reads TGTGCCAGCAGCCGGGATCCCCGCTACGAGCAGTACTTC.

The rearrangement links TRBV5-1 to TRBJ2-3, with TRBD1 identical over 8 bases. The CDR3 is 14 residues long. Germline CDR1 is SGHRS and CDR2 is YFSETQ. J was trimmed by 4 bases and V by 4 bases; bases with no gene match: 5. CDR3 nucleotide sequence: TGCGCCAGCAGCATCGGACAGGGTTCAGATACGCAGTATTTT. Translated, it gives CASSIGQGSDTQYF.

This rearrangement joins TRBV28 to TRBJ1-1; D perhaps matches TRBD1 (6 bases). V was trimmed by 7 bases and J by 4 bases, leaving 16 bases between them. Germline CDR1 and CDR2: MDHEN and SYDVKM. This CDR3 is 14 amino acids long. CDR3 coding DNA: TGTGCCAGCACCCATGAGGTACAGGGCACTGAAGCTTTCTTT. Translated, it gives CASTHEVQGTEAFF.

This rearrangement joins TRBV19 to TRBJ2-7; 7 bases align to TRBD1. This CDR3 contains 14 residues. V was clipped by 4 bases and J by 2 bases; unmatched bases: 5. The germline gives CDR1 LNHDA, CDR2 SQIVND (reference sequence). CDR3 bases: TGTGCCAGTAGTAGGGACAGCCGGACCTACGAGCAGTACTTC. Translating gives CASSRDSRTYEQYF.